The 19 T cell receptor beta chains below were found in one sample sequenced in a study of T cell responses to AZD1222 COVID-19 vaccine. Method: immunoSEQ multiplex PCR; TCRdb's copy keeps in-frame clones and lacks some. In the table there are around 84,000 clones, around 85% of which are singletons. The sample in question was peripheral blood, obtained 28 days after the second AZD1222 dose. The receptors here all came from an adult who received the AZD1222 COVID-19 vaccine.

The chain joins TRBV7-9 to TRBJ2-3, with 9 bases matching TRBD1. This CDR3 region has 15 residues. Germline CDR1 and CDR2: SEHNR and FQNEAQ (reference sequence). J gave up 2 bases and V 5 bases, and 5 bases lay outside the gene matches. Here the CDR3 DNA reads TGTGCCAGCAGCAACGGACAGGGGTTCACAGATACGCAGTATTTT. Translating it yields CASSNGQGFTDTQYF.

CDR3 loop: CASSRGLNQPQHF. The CDR3, as DNA: TGTGCCAGTAGTAGAGGCCTAAATCAGCCCCAGCATTTT. The V gene is TRBV19, the J gene TRBJ1-5; D gene unclear. Germline V gene sequence: CDR1 LNHDA, CDR2 SQIVND (reference sequence). The CDR3 is 13 amino acids. Trimming pared 4 bases from V and 4 bases from J, leaving 8 bases between.

In DNA, the CDR3 is TGTGCCAGCAGTCCTCAGGGCTACGAGCAGTACTTC. Its protein is CASSPQGYEQYF. V gene TRBV5-4 combines with J gene TRBJ2-7; D is possibly TRBD1 (5 bases). V lost 5 bases and J lost 3, with 9 bases in between. Germline values: CDR1 SGHNT, CDR2 YYREEE (reference sequence). The CDR3 has 12 residues.

The sample holds one count of this clone. V and J are TRBV11-2 and TRBJ1-2, with TRBD1 matching 9 bases. In germline, CDR1 is SGHAT, CDR2 FQNNGV. The CDR3 has 16 amino acids. The V segment lost 1 base and the J segment 6 bases; nucleotides outside the gene matches: 9. In nucleotides, the CDR3 is TGTGCCAGCAGCTTAGCTTCCGGGACAGGGATTGATGGCTACACCTTC. Translating gives CASSLASGTGIDGYTF.

This chain connects TRBV11-2 to TRBJ1-1; weak D call: TRBD1 (5 bases). V was pared by 1 base and J by 3 bases, with 9 bases between. Germline CDR1 SGHAT, CDR2 FQNNGV. The CDR3 contains 14 residues. CDR3 residues: CASSLVGGDTEAFF. CDR3 nucleotide sequence: TGTGCCAGCAGCTTAGTTGGAGGGGACACTGAAGCTTTCTTT.

This clone was picked up a small number of times. The chain recombines TRBV19 with TRBJ2-7; TRBD1 might be the D (5 bases). The germline V and J ends were trimmed by 3 bases and 0 bases, with 12 bases remaining between them. The CDR3 covers 15 residues. Germline V lookup: CDR1 LNHDA, CDR2 SQIVND (reference sequence). The CDR3 region has the DNA TGTGCCAGTAGTATCAAGGGGTGGAGCTCCTACGAGCAGTACTTC. Protein product: CASSIKGWSSYEQYF.

This chain connects TRBV3-1 (or the pseudogene TRBV3-2) to TRBJ1-1; D call uncertain. Germline CDR1 and CDR2: LGHDT and YNNKEL (reference sequence). This CDR3 is 14 amino acids long. Trimming shortened V by 3 bases and J by 3 bases, and 11 bases separated the two germline ends. In DNA form, the CDR3 reads TGTGCCAGCAGCCACAAGGGTGGTTACACTGAAGCTTTCTTT. It translates to CASSHKGGYTEAFF.

In this sample, this clone turned up a few times. The rearrangement uses TRBV4-2 and TRBJ1-1, with 8 bases that match TRBD1. The CDR3 consists of 18 residues. Germline V gene lookup returns CDR1 LGHNA and CDR2 YNFKEQ. Losses at the gene ends were 4 bases for V and 3 bases for J; bases not matched to a gene: 16. DNA for the CDR3: TGTGCCAGCAGCCCGGAAGGACAGGGAGGCGTTTTGGACACTGAAGCTTTCTTT. It yields the protein CASSPEGQGGVLDTEAFF.

The rearrangement links TRBV5-1 to TRBJ2-5; 8 bases are shared with TRBD1. Germline assignment: CDR1 SGHRS and CDR2 YFSETQ. V trimming: 4 bases; J trimming: 5 bases; junction bases outside the gene matches: 10. This CDR3 spans 15 amino acids. CDR3 loop: CASSPRTGRGETQYF. In DNA form, the CDR3 reads TGCGCCAGCAGCCCCCGGACAGGGCGTGGGGAGACCCAGTACTTC.

This chain's CDR3 is CASSQRFGHEQYF. The CDR3 nucleotides are TGTGCCAGCAGCCAGAGGTTCGGACACGAGCAGTACTTC. V and J are TRBV3-1 (or the pseudogene TRBV3-2) and TRBJ2-7; no firm D call. This CDR3 has 13 residues. Germline V CDR1 and CDR2: LGHDT, YNNKEL (reference sequence). V lost 3 bases and J 5 bases, leaving 11 bases between the germline ends.

The V call is TRBV19, the J call TRBJ2-3; D uncertain. CDR1 is LNHDA, CDR2 SQIVND, per germline (reference sequence). Trimming pared 1 base from V and 4 bases from J, leaving 9 bases between. This CDR3 spans 14 amino acids. This CDR3 reads CASSIGGSADTQYF. Written as DNA, the CDR3 is TGTGCCAGTAGTATAGGTGGGTCAGCAGATACGCAGTATTTT.

V gene TRBV19 combines with J gene TRBJ2-1, with unresolved D. CDR1 is LNHDA, CDR2 SQIVND, per germline (reference sequence). This CDR3 spans 15 amino acids. The V gene lost 11 bases and the J gene lost 8 bases, with 25 bases spanning the gap. The CDR3 DNA is TGTGCCTCCAAGTGGGCGGTTTCTGGTCCGGATGAGCAGTTCTTC. Encoded protein: CASKWAVSGPDEQFF.

The V and J genes are TRBV5-1 and TRBJ2-5, with D possibly TRBD1 on 6 matching bases. Germline V gives CDR1 SGHRS, CDR2 YFSETQ. V was clipped by 2 bases and J by 1 base, with 15 bases between them. The CDR3 covers 16 residues. The CDR3 DNA reads as TGCGCCAGCAGCTTTAGTATAGGGGACACCCAAGAGACCCAGTACTTC. As protein: CASSFSIGDTQETQYF.

This chain uses TRBV6-2 or TRBV6-3 with TRBJ2-1; D possibly corresponds to TRBD1 (7 bases). Germline values: CDR1 MNHEY, CDR2 SVGEGT. The ends were cut back, 0 bases at V and 3 bases at J, with 12 bases in the middle. The CDR3 contains 16 residues. The CDR3 DNA sequence: TGTGCCAGCAGTTACTCGAAGCAGGGGGGCTACAATGAGCAGTTCTTC. It specifies CASSYSKQGGYNEQFF.

The chain recombines TRBV14 with TRBJ1-4; no reliable D call. The CDR3 is made up of 14 amino acids. Trimming removed 2 bases at V and 8 bases at J, with 12 bases between. Germline assignment: CDR1 SGHDN and CDR2 FVKESK. CDR3 sequence (DNA): TGTGCCAGCAGCCAATACGGGCTCGAGGAAAAACTGTTTTTT. It encodes CASSQYGLEEKLFF.

This rearrangement joins TRBV5-1 to TRBJ2-2, with D tentatively TRBD1 (5 bases). Between the trimmed V and J ends, which lost 0 bases and 3 bases, there was a span of 9 bases. The CDR3 extends over 15 amino acids. Per the germline V gene, CDR1 is SGHRS and CDR2 is YFSETQ. CDR3 DNA sequence: TGCGCCAGCAGCTTGGACGACAGACACACCGGGGAGCTGTTTTTT. Protein sequence: CASSLDDRHTGELFF. The variable domain in full, with the rest retrieved from reference TRBV5-1 and TRBJ2-2, is KAGVTQTPRYLIKTRGQQVTLSCSPISGHRSVSWYQQTPGQGLQFLFEYFSETQRNKGNFPGRFSGRQFSNSRSEMNVSTLELGDSALYLCASSLDDRHTGELFFGEGSRLTVL.

The chain recombines TRBV28 with TRBJ1-2, with 9 bases that match TRBD1. Germline values: CDR1 MDHEN, CDR2 SYDVKM. The J segment lost 6 bases and the V segment lost 6 bases, leaving 5 bases of the junction unmatched. CDR3 length: 13 residues. In DNA, the CDR3 is TGTGCCAGCAGGGGACAGGGAATCGATGGCTACACCTTC. It is translated as CASRGQGIDGYTF.

The gene calls are TRBV19 and TRBJ2-3; tentatively, D is TRBD2 (5 bases). Trimming pared 7 bases from V and 2 bases from J, leaving 13 bases between. The CDR3 loop spans 14 amino acids. Germline lookup yields CDR1 LNHDA and CDR2 SQIVND (reference sequence). The CDR3 here is CASTFGGLTDTQYF. Here the CDR3 DNA reads TGTGCCAGTACCTTTGGCGGGCTCACAGATACGCAGTATTTT.

This clone was seen just once. The chain has TRBV7-9 and TRBJ2-7, with D tentatively TRBD2 (5 bases). The V gene's germline CDR1 is SEHNR and CDR2 FQNEAQ (reference sequence). Trimming left V 5 bases short and J 2 bases short, with 22 bases between. This CDR3 contains 17 residues. CDR3 residues: CASSPLRGQNPTYEQYF. The CDR3 DNA follows: TGTGCCAGCAGCCCCCTCCGCGGGCAGAACCCCACCTACGAGCAGTACTTC.